This T cell receptor beta chain was obtained from a study of blood T cell repertoires in COVID-19. Study background: From T cells, B-cell-depleted T cells, or PBMCs came the material, which was cDNA or gDNA.

The CDR3 runs 14 residues. V lost 6 bases and J lost 1, with 15 bases in between. Germline loops: CDR1 SQVTM, CDR2 ANQGSEA. Assay used: immunoSEQ multiplex PCR; TCRdb lists only in-frame clones, some missing. The profile covers around 250,000 clones, with about 87% appearing a single time and about 3.4% taken by the ten largest. The sequence came from a woman aged 40-49 years who had been exposed to COVID-19. Source material: PBMCs or T cells enriched from blood (not recorded which). The chain uses TRBV29-1 and TRBJ1-1; D is possibly TRBD1 (6 bases). The CDR3, as DNA: TGCAGCGTGTACCTGGGACACCCGAACACTGAAGCTTTCTTT. Its protein is CSVYLGHPNTEAFF. Variable domain in full (rest from reference TRBV29-1 and TRBJ1-1): SAVISQKPSRDICQRGTSLTIQCQVDSQVTMMFWYRQQPGQSLTLIATANQGSEATYESGFVIDKFPISRPNLTFSTLTVSNMSPEDSSIYLCSVYLGHPNTEAFFGQGTRLTVV.